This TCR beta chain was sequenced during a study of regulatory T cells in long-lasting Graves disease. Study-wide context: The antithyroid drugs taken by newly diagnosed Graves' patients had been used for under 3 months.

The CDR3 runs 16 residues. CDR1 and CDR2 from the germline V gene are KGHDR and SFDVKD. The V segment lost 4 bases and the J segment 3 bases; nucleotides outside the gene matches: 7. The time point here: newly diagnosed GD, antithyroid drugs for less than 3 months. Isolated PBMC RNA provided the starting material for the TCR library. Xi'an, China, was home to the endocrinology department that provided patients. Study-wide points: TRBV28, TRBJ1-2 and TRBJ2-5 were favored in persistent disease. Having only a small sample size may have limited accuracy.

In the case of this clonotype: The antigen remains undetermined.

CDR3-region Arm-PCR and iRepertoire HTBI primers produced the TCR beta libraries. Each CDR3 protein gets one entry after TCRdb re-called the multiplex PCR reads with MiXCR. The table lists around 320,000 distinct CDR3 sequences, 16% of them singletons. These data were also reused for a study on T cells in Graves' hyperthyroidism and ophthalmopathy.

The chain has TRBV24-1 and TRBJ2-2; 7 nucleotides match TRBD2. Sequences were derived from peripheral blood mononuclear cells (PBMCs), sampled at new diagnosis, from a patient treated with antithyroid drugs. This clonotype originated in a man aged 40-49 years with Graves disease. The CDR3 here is CATSDSGTIDTGELFF. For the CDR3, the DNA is TGTGCCACCAGTGACTCCGGGACTATAGACACCGGGGAGCTGTTTTTT.